One sample yielded the 22 T cell receptor beta chains listed below, sequenced in a study of T cell clonotyping in hematopoietic cell transplantation. The data were produced by immunoSEQ multiplex PCR, yet TCRdb's version contains in-frame clones alone and is incomplete. Of over 10,000 clones listed, 89% are singletons. The specimen sequenced was peripheral blood mononuclear cells. The receptors stem from a human donor who either received an allogeneic hematopoietic cell transplant for a myeloid malignancy or was a related donor (not recorded which). Some clones in this sample may be carry-over from other donors' samples.

This sequence joins TRBV7-8 and TRBJ2-3; 7 bases map to TRBD2. The CDR3 extends over 17 amino acids. Germline V gene sequence: CDR1 SGHVS, CDR2 FQNEAQ. V was clipped by 2 bases and J by 2 bases; unmatched bases: 10. CDR3 nucleotides: TGTGCCAGCAGCTTATATCCGGCTAGCGGATACACAGATACGCAGTATTTT. This translates into CASSLYPASGYTDTQYF.

V usage is TRBV21-1 and J usage is TRBJ1-6; TRBD1 is taken as the D call from the table, unchecked against the DNA. TRBV21-1 is assigned pseudogene status. The CDR3 loop spans 18 amino acids. CDR3 region: CASSNPGQGVNLGSPLHF. The CDR3 DNA is TGTGCCAGCAGCAATCCGGGACAGGGTGTCAATTTGGGTTCACCCCTCCACTTT.

The rearrangement uses TRBV4-3 and TRBJ1-5; no firm D call. Germline V gene lookup returns CDR1 LGHNA and CDR2 YSLEER. V lost 0 bases to trimming and J lost 1 base, with 10 bases between them. This CDR3 is built from 16 residues. The CDR3 sequence is CASSQEAEVSNQPQHF. In DNA, the CDR3 is TGCGCCAGCAGCCAAGAGGCAGAAGTAAGCAATCAGCCCCAGCATTTT.

V is TRBV6-1 and J is TRBJ1-5, with D perhaps TRBD1 (6 bases). CDR3 length: 16 amino acids. CDR1 and CDR2 (germline): MNHNS, SASEGT. V was pared by 3 bases and J by 3 bases, with 15 bases between. For the CDR3, the DNA is TGTGCCAGCAGTGATGTGGGGGCCGCCCTCAATCAGCCCCAGCATTTT. Protein: CASSDVGAALNQPQHF.

This chain connects TRBV29-1 to TRBJ2-3; TRBD1 agrees at 7 bases. CDR1 and CDR2 from the germline V gene are SQVTM and ANQGSEA. CDR3 length equals 12 residues. CDR3 in DNA: TGCAGTGAAACAGGGGGCACAGATACGCAGTATTTT. This codes for CSETGGTDTQYF.

J is TRBJ2-5 and V is TRBV9; D is possibly TRBD1 or TRBD2 (5 bases each). Germline-derived CDR1 and CDR2 are SGDLS and YYNGEE. This CDR3 has 15 residues. The V and J ends lost 1 base and 0 bases respectively, with 10 bases between them. CDR3 in DNA: TGTGCCAGCAGCGTATGGGTGGGGGACCAAGAGACCCAGTACTTC. Translation gives CASSVWVGDQETQYF.

The chain has TRBV12-5 and TRBJ1-2; tentatively, D is TRBD1 (5 bases). Trimming pared 9 bases from V and 2 bases from J, leaving 13 bases between. The CDR3 is made up of 13 amino acids. Germline V lookup: CDR1 LGHNT, CDR2 FRNRAP. The DNA for the CDR3 is TGTGCTAGGGCTTCGGACACAAACTATGGCTACACCTTC. Translating it yields CARASDTNYGYTF.

V is TRBV27 and J is TRBJ1-5; 7 bases line up with TRBD1. V lost 4 bases, J lost 5 bases, and 5 bases stayed unmatched. There are 14 residues in the CDR3. Looked up from germline, CDR1 is MNHEY and CDR2 is SMNVEV (reference sequence). CDR3 protein: CASSSYRGDQPQHF. For the CDR3, the DNA is TGTGCCAGCAGTTCTTACAGGGGCGATCAGCCCCAGCATTTT.

CDR3 in amino acids: CASSYVTSGTVDEQFF. CDR3 sequence (DNA): TGTGCCAGCAGCTACGTGACTAGCGGAACCGTGGATGAGCAGTTCTTC. The chain combines TRBV7-6 with TRBJ2-1, with 9 bases that match TRBD2. Losses at the gene ends were 4 bases for V and 8 bases for J; bases not matched to a gene: 12. This CDR3 has 16 amino acids. Germline CDR1 SGHVS, CDR2 FNYEAQ.

The V and J genes are TRBV7-9 and TRBJ2-5, with a tentative D call TRBD1 (6 bases). The DNA matches TRBJ2-7 better at its end, which makes the J call doubtful. The CDR3 length is 12 residues. Germline CDR1 and CDR2: SEHNR and FQNEAQ (reference sequence). CDR3 in DNA: TGTGCCAGCAGCTTAGGGGGGCTCGAGCAGTACTTC. Translating gives CASSLGGLEQYF.

The rearrangement uses TRBV10-3 and TRBJ2-1; 7 bases are a match to TRBD1. This CDR3 contains 14 residues. The germline gives CDR1 ENHRY, CDR2 SYGVKD. J lost 5 bases, V lost 8 bases, and 9 bases had no gene match. CDR3 sequence: CAIGGTVFHNEQFF. Here the CDR3 DNA reads TGTGCCATCGGTGGGACAGTTTTCCACAATGAGCAGTTCTTC.

J is TRBJ1-2 and V is TRBV20-1; D not certain. Between the trimmed V and J ends, which lost 8 bases and 8 bases, there was a span of 15 bases. The CDR3 is made up of 11 amino acids. Germline CDR1 DFQATT, CDR2 SNEGSKA (reference sequence). CDR3 protein: CSSTLWGGYTF. In DNA form, the CDR3 reads TGCAGTTCAACTCTTTGGGGAGGCTACACCTTC.

The rearrangement links TRBV27 to TRBJ1-6; tentative D call: TRBD1 (6 bases). Germline lookup yields CDR1 MNHEY and CDR2 SMNVEV (reference sequence). The CDR3 is made up of 18 amino acids. V was cut by 6 bases and J by 0 bases, with 18 bases left in between. CDR3 region: CASSIIRTDSSYNSPLHF. CDR3 nucleotides: TGTGCCAGCAGCATCATACGGACAGATAGCTCCTATAATTCACCCCTCCACTTT.

V gene TRBV5-1 combines with J gene TRBJ2-7, with TRBD2 matching 13 bases. Germline CDR1 is SGHRS and CDR2 is YFSETQ. The V segment lost 4 bases and the J segment 5 bases; nucleotides outside the gene matches: 9. The CDR3 extends over 16 amino acids. CDR3 protein: CASSRLLAGGQDEQYF. CDR3 DNA: TGCGCCAGCAGCCGCCTACTAGCGGGGGGGCAAGACGAGCAGTACTTC. Filled out from reference TRBV5-1 and TRBJ2-7, the complete variable domain reads KAGVTQTPRYLIKTRGQQVTLSCSPISGHRSVSWYQQTPGQGLQFLFEYFSETQRNKGNFPGRFSGRQFSNSRSEMNVSTLELGDSALYLCASSRLLAGGQDEQYFGPGTRLTVT.

CDR3 residues: CASGRPSQEGYTF. The CDR3, as DNA: TGTGCCAGCGGACGCCCCTCGCAAGAAGGCTACACCTTC. The V call is TRBV27, the J call TRBJ1-2; D is ambiguous. This CDR3 contains 13 residues. CDR1 MNHEY and CDR2 SMNVEV come from the germline V gene (reference sequence). V was trimmed by 8 bases and J by 8 bases, leaving 18 bases between them.

The table lists this clone with a count of one. CDR3 in DNA: TGTGCCAGCAGTGAAGGTGGGATGGGGGAGACCCAGTACTTC. It encodes CASSEGGMGETQYF. The chain carries TRBV6-1 and TRBJ2-5; no clear D. The germline gives CDR1 MNHNS, CDR2 SASEGT. V was trimmed by 1 base and J by 5 bases, leaving 11 bases between them. This CDR3 is built from 14 residues.

The chain joins TRBV14 to TRBJ2-1, with TRBD1 matching 7 bases. The V segment lost 2 bases and the J segment 6 bases; nucleotides outside the gene matches: 10. Germline assignment: CDR1 SGHDN and CDR2 FVKESK. The CDR3 is made up of 16 amino acids. The CDR3 loop is CASSQLDREGGNEQFF. CDR3 DNA: TGTGCCAGCAGCCAATTAGACAGGGAAGGAGGCAATGAGCAGTTCTTC.

The chain has TRBV5-6 and TRBJ1-5; D not certain. Germline V gene lookup returns CDR1 SGHDT and CDR2 YYEEEE. V lost 0 bases and J lost 2, with 15 bases in between. The CDR3 spans 17 residues. The CDR3 nucleotides are TGTGCCAGCAGCTTGGGTCTCGGGCGCCAGGGCAATCAGCCCCAGCATTTT. Encoded protein: CASSLGLGRQGNQPQHF.

The gene calls are TRBV30 and TRBJ2-5; 10 bases align to TRBD1. The trim removed 2 bases at V and 3 bases at J, leaving 15 bases unmatched. The CDR3 loop spans 18 amino acids. CDR1 and CDR2 from the germline V gene are GTSNPN and SVGIG (reference sequence). CDR3 DNA: TGTGCCTGGAGTCAATCGCGAGACAGGGGGCAGGTGAAAGAGACCCAGTACTTC. Its translation: CAWSQSRDRGQVKETQYF. Full variable domain (remainder filled in from reference TRBV30 and TRBJ2-5): SQTIHQWPATLVQPVGSPLSLECTVEGTSNPNLYWYRQAAGRGLQLLFYSVGIGQISSEVPQNLSASRPQDRQFILSSKKLLLSDSGFYLCAWSQSRDRGQVKETQYFGPGTRLLVL.

The J gene is TRBJ2-7, the V gene TRBV7-6; possibly TRBD2 for D (5 bases). The V and J ends lost 0 bases and 5 bases respectively, with 11 bases between them. The CDR3 spans 14 residues. Germline assignment: CDR1 SGHVS and CDR2 FNYEAQ. DNA of the CDR3: TGTGCCAGCAGCTTAGCACCGGGATCAAACGAGCAGTACTTC. Translated: CASSLAPGSNEQYF.

The chain combines TRBV7-2 with TRBJ2-7, with TRBD2 matching 10 bases. This CDR3 comprises 15 residues. The germline V gene has CDR1 SGHTA and CDR2 FQGNSA. V was clipped by 5 bases and J by 4 bases; unmatched bases: 8. Here the CDR3 DNA reads TGTGCCAGCAGCCCAAACCCGACTAGCGGGTACGAGCAGTACTTC. It translates to CASSPNPTSGYEQYF.

This clone came up once. The chain has TRBV14 and TRBJ2-7, with no clear D. CDR1 and CDR2 from the germline V gene are SGHDN and FVKESK. V dropped 1 base and J dropped 2 bases, with 18 bases sitting between them. The CDR3 spans 17 residues. CDR3 region: CASSQAAFAVATYEQYF. CDR3 bases: TGTGCCAGCAGCCAAGCCGCGTTCGCCGTGGCTACCTACGAGCAGTACTTC.